Listed here are 26 T cell receptor beta chains from one sample, sequenced in a study of control samples from healthy donors and cancer patients. Profiling relied on immunoSEQ multiplex PCR, and the TCRdb table lists in-frame clones only, not all of them. The sample lists around 80,000 clones, about nine tenths occurring once. Specimen: blood. These receptors were obtained from a man over 45 in good health.

J is TRBJ2-1 and V is TRBV7-2, with D perhaps TRBD2 (5 bases). The CDR3 is 13 amino acids. The V gene's germline CDR1 is SGHTA and CDR2 FQGNSA. Trimming cost V 0 bases and J 8 bases, with 8 bases left between them. CDR3: CASSLAGSDEQFF. The CDR3 bases are TGTGCCAGCAGCTTAGCTGGGAGCGATGAGCAGTTCTTC. Looking up the rest from reference TRBV7-2 and TRBJ2-1 gives the full variable domain: GAGVSQSPSNKVTEKGKDVELRCDPISGHTALYWYRQSLGQGLEFLIYFQGNSAPDKSGLPSDRFSAERTGGSVSTLTIQRTQQEDSAVYLCASSLAGSDEQFFGPGTRLTVL.

This chain joins TRBV30 and TRBJ1-4, with 7 nucleotides matching TRBD1. Germline loops: CDR1 GTSNPN, CDR2 SVGIG (reference sequence). CDR3 length equals 16 residues. After removal of 3 bases from V and 4 bases from J, the junction contained 11 bases not matched to a gene. This CDR3 is CAWSQKGAGDNEKLFF. CDR3 DNA sequence: TGTGCCTGGAGCCAAAAGGGGGCAGGGGATAATGAAAAACTGTTTTTT. Based on the CDR3 plus reference TRBV30 and TRBJ1-4, the full variable domain is SQTIHQWPATLVQPVGSPLSLECTVEGTSNPNLYWYRQAAGRGLQLLFYSVGIGQISSEVPQNLSASRPQDRQFILSSKKLLLSDSGFYLCAWSQKGAGDNEKLFFGSGTQLSVL.

CDR3 DNA sequence: TGTGCCAGCAGCCCCTGGGGGGGCCTCAGCACAGATACGCAGTATTTT. It encodes CASSPWGGLSTDTQYF. V is TRBV11-2 and J is TRBJ2-3; TRBD2 might be the D (7 bases). The germline V and J ends were trimmed by 5 bases and 0 bases, with 15 bases remaining between them. The CDR3 has 16 amino acids. Germline loops: CDR1 SGHAT, CDR2 FQNNGV.

J is TRBJ1-4 and V is TRBV5-6, with TRBD1 matching over 7 bases. Germline lookup yields CDR1 SGHDT and CDR2 YYEEEE. The CDR3 covers 14 residues. V lost 4 bases to trimming and J lost 4 bases; unmatched junction nucleotides: 4. CDR3 DNA: TGTGCCAGCAGCCTGACAGGGCTTAATGAAAAACTGTTTTTT. Protein product: CASSLTGLNEKLFF.

This chain uses TRBV5-1 with TRBJ1-4; no reliable D call. The V and J ends lost 8 bases and 8 bases respectively, with 10 bases between them. Germline V CDR1 and CDR2: SGHRS, YFSETQ. This CDR3 region has 11 residues. CDR3 coding DNA: TGCGCCAGTAGGAAGGAGGAAAAACTGTTTTTT. This sequence encodes CASRKEEKLFF.

The rearrangement joins TRBV3-1 (or the pseudogene TRBV3-2) to TRBJ1-3; D not resolved. This CDR3 is 14 amino acids long. Trimming left V 4 bases short and J 0 bases short, with 7 bases between. The germline CDR1 and CDR2 sequences are LGHDT and YNNKEL (reference sequence). The CDR3 DNA is TGTGCCAGCAGCCGGGCCTCCTCTGGAAACACCATATATTTT. Translating it yields CASSRASSGNTIYF.

The chain recombines TRBV12-5 with TRBJ1-6, with a weak D call TRBD1 (6 bases). The CDR3 consists of 17 residues. V dropped 3 bases and J dropped 10 bases, with 22 bases sitting between them. The germline gives CDR1 LGHNT, CDR2 FRNRAP. CDR3 bases: TGTGCTAGTGGTTTCACTTACCGTGGACAGCGGGAATCACCCCTCCACTTT. It codes for CASGFTYRGQRESPLHF.

The chain joins TRBV6-5 to TRBJ2-7, with 11 bases matching TRBD1. The germline V gene has CDR1 MNHEY and CDR2 SVGAGI. The CDR3 extends over 15 amino acids. The trim removed 2 bases at V and 7 bases at J, leaving 7 bases unmatched. The DNA for the CDR3 is TGTGCCAGCAGTTACCCCGGACAGGGGGCGGGAGAGCAGTACTTC. It encodes CASSYPGQGAGEQYF.

V gene TRBV15 combines with J gene TRBJ2-3; 7 positions match TRBD2. CDR3 length equals 16 residues. Germline loops: CDR1 LNHNV, CDR2 YYDKDF (reference sequence). V shed 3 bases, J shed 4 bases, and the junction held 10 bases outside the gene matches. The CDR3 nucleotides are TGTGCCACCAGCAGCCTGACTGGGGGGAGGGCAGATACGCAGTATTTT. Translated, it gives CATSSLTGGRADTQYF.

The sample holds one count of this clone. The chain recombines TRBV6-5 with TRBJ1-2; D is perhaps TRBD1 (6 bases). This CDR3 has 13 amino acids. Germline V gives CDR1 MNHEY, CDR2 SVGAGI. The V end was cut by 5 bases, the J end by 7 bases, with 14 bases between. The CDR3 loop is CASSPIQGSGYTF. CDR3 DNA sequence: TGTGCCAGCAGTCCAATACAGGGTAGTGGCTACACCTTC.

The rearrangement joins TRBV10-2 to TRBJ2-7; 7 bases agree with TRBD1. Germline V gene lookup returns CDR1 WSHSY and CDR2 SAAADI. Losses at the gene ends were 2 bases for V and 2 bases for J; bases not matched to a gene: 0. The CDR3 totals 13 residues. The DNA for the CDR3 is TGCGCCAGCAGTGAGGGACAGGCCTACGAGCAGTACTTC. Its translation: CASSEGQAYEQYF.

This clone was seen a few times. The chain is built from TRBV6-6 and TRBJ1-6; D unresolved. Germline V gives CDR1 MNHNY, CDR2 SVGAGI (reference sequence). The CDR3 sequence is 13 residues long. Trimming left V 7 bases short and J 9 bases short, with 13 bases between. The CDR3 is CASTRRVGSPLHF. In nucleotides, the CDR3 is TGTGCCAGCACCCGACGAGTAGGTTCACCCCTCCACTTT.

A remark on this clone: A junction end diverges from the germline sequence, so it may reflect a read error. The chain recombines TRBV4-2 with TRBJ2-1, with TRBD2 identical over 13 bases. The CDR3 covers 17 residues. The germline V gene has CDR1 LGHNA and CDR2 YNFKEQ. The CDR3 loop is CAGSPGTSGDLYNEQFF. The CDR3 DNA reads TGTGCCGGCAGCCCGGGGACTAGCGGGGACCTATACAATGAGCAGTTCTTC.

The genes are TRBV4-1 and TRBJ2-5; D tentatively reads TRBD1 or TRBD2 (7 bases each). The CDR3 spans 18 residues. Trimming took 0 bases from V and 2 from J, leaving 19 bases between them. The germline V gene has CDR1 MGHRA and CDR2 YSYEKL. Here the CDR3 reads CASSQDFAGVRGQETQYF. In nucleotides, the CDR3 is TGCGCCAGCAGCCAAGATTTTGCGGGGGTCAGGGGGCAAGAGACCCAGTACTTC.

The chain uses TRBV20-1 and TRBJ1-2; D not resolved. The CDR3 is 13 residues long. Trimming took off 3 bases at V and 3 bases at J, with 11 bases between the two ends. Germline V gene lookup returns CDR1 DFQATT and CDR2 SNEGSKA (reference sequence). The CDR3 loop is CSASRSSDYGYTF. CDR3 bases: TGCAGTGCTAGTCGGAGCTCCGACTATGGCTACACCTTC.

This chain joins TRBV10-3 and TRBJ1-5; no definite D call. This CDR3 comprises 13 residues. The germline gives CDR1 ENHRY, CDR2 SYGVKD. Trimming pared 2 bases from V and 0 bases from J, leaving 2 bases between. In DNA, the CDR3 is TGTGCCATCAGTGAGCGTAGCAATCAGCCCCAGCATTTT. Protein: CAISERSNQPQHF.

The rearrangement joins TRBV23-1 to TRBJ2-7; D possibly corresponds to TRBD1 (6 bases). TRBV23-1 is recorded as an ORF, its role being uncertain. The V gene lost 2 bases and the J gene lost 0 bases, with 14 bases spanning the gap. This CDR3 comprises 16 residues. The chain's CDR3 is CASSQKNRANSYEQYF. In DNA, the CDR3 is TGCGCCAGCAGTCAAAAAAACAGGGCCAACTCCTACGAGCAGTACTTC.

V and J are TRBV3-1 (or the pseudogene TRBV3-2) and TRBJ2-1; 13 bases match TRBD2. V lost 2 bases and J lost 7; bases outside the gene matches: 2. The CDR3 is made up of 15 amino acids. Germline V gives CDR1 LGHDT, CDR2 YNNKEL (reference sequence). The DNA of the CDR3 is TGTGCCAGCAGCCAACAACTAGCGGGGGGGAATGAGCAGTTCTTC. Translated: CASSQQLAGGNEQFF.

The CDR3 sequence: CASSDYLVDTQYF. CDR3 DNA sequence: TGTGCCAGCAGTGACTACCTAGTGGATACGCAGTATTTT. The chain has TRBV25-1 and TRBJ2-3; D remains ambiguous. Trimming removed 3 bases at V and 6 bases at J, with 10 bases between. The CDR3 spans 13 residues. CDR1 is MGHDK and CDR2 is SYGVNS in the germline V gene.

This clone showed up just once. This chain links TRBV5-4 with TRBJ1-2, with 8 nucleotides matching TRBD1. Germline loops: CDR1 SGHNT, CDR2 YYREEE (reference sequence). V shed 3 bases and J 8 bases; nucleotides not matched to a gene: 6. The CDR3 has 13 amino acids. CDR3 nucleotide sequence: TGTGCCAGCAGCTCGCGGACAGGGAGCGGCTACACCTTC. The encoded protein is CASSSRTGSGYTF.

The CDR3 DNA follows: TGTGCCAGCAGTTACGGAGGTGGGAGTCAGCCCCAGCATTTT. Protein product: CASSYGGGSQPQHF. The chain joins TRBV6-5 to TRBJ1-5; D is ambiguous. Germline CDR1 and CDR2: MNHEY and SVGAGI. Trimming removed 2 bases from V and 6 bases from J, with 11 bases in between. This CDR3 is built from 14 residues.

The chain couples TRBV19 to TRBJ2-5, with TRBD2 identical over 12 bases. The germline V gene encodes CDR1 LNHDA and CDR2 SQIVND (reference sequence). The V gene end was trimmed by 1 base and the J gene end by 4 bases; junction bases not matched to a gene: 7. This CDR3 has 17 amino acids. The CDR3 reads CASSIASGGAGGETQYF. CDR3 sequence (DNA): TGTGCCAGTAGTATAGCTAGCGGGGGGGCCGGGGGAGAGACCCAGTACTTC. Full variable domain (rest looked up from reference TRBV19 and TRBJ2-5): DGGITQSPKYLFRKEGQNVTLSCEQNLNHDAMYWYRQDPGQGLRLIYYSQIVNDFQKGDIAEGYSVSREKKESFPLTVTSAQKNPTAFYLCASSIASGGAGGETQYFGPGTRLLVL.

The rearrangement joins TRBV6-5 to TRBJ1-2; the D gene is possibly TRBD1 (5 bases). Germline CDR1 reads MNHEY; CDR2 reads SVGAGI. The length of the CDR3 is 13 residues. Trimming removed 4 bases at V and 0 bases at J, with 6 bases between. For the CDR3, the DNA is TGTGCCAGCAGTTGGACACCTAACTATGGCTACACCTTC. Translated, it gives CASSWTPNYGYTF.

The genes are TRBV30 and TRBJ2-7, with 7 nucleotides matching TRBD1. Trimming removed 2 bases from V and 0 bases from J; junction bases left unmatched: 1. CDR1 and CDR2 (germline): GTSNPN, SVGIG (reference sequence). This CDR3 comprises 13 residues. CDR3 sequence reads: CAWSRDSSYEQYF. In nucleotides, the CDR3 is TGTGCCTGGAGTCGGGACAGCTCCTACGAGCAGTACTTC.

The chain links TRBV5-1 to TRBJ2-6, with 9 positions matching TRBD1. CDR1 is SGHRS, CDR2 YFSETQ, per germline. V lost 4 bases to trimming and J lost 0 bases; unmatched junction nucleotides: 5. The CDR3 covers 17 residues. CDR3 region: CASSNDRGYSGANVLTF. In nucleotides, the CDR3 is TGCGCCAGCAGCAACGACAGGGGGTACTCTGGGGCCAACGTCCTGACTTTC. Full variable domain (missing parts from reference TRBV5-1 and TRBJ2-6): KAGVTQTPRYLIKTRGQQVTLSCSPISGHRSVSWYQQTPGQGLQFLFEYFSETQRNKGNFPGRFSGRQFSNSRSEMNVSTLELGDSALYLCASSNDRGYSGANVLTFGAGSRLTVL.

The V gene is TRBV14, the J gene TRBJ1-2; D not resolved. V shed 4 bases and J shed 5 bases, with 11 bases lying between them. In germline, CDR1 is SGHDN, CDR2 FVKESK. This CDR3 has 13 residues. As DNA, the CDR3 is TGTGCCAGCAGCCCTGGACCGATATATGGCTACACCTTC. This codes for CASSPGPIYGYTF.